The sequence of this TCR beta chain was determined in a study of T cells after yellow fever vaccination (dated by TCRdb to the late 2010s). About the full investigation: The SMART-Seq v4 Ultra Low Input RNA kit was used to prepare libraries from fractions with low cell numbers. Blood was collected at multiple timepoints before and after primary and secondary immunization, and bulk PBMC replicates and cell subsets were isolated. To track T-cell clones before and after primary and booster YFV17D yellow fever vaccination, bulk TCR alpha and beta repertoires were sequenced longitudinally. Two healthy male donors, one aged 18 to 29 and one aged 30 to 40 years, made up the cohort. The full study reports these points: Most clones expanded after primary vaccination (approximately 95% of CD4 and around 88% of CD8) were re-detected after the booster, suggesting that broad memory maintenance occurred. Computational filtering was required because FACS-sorted repertoires could contain abundant contaminating clonotypes from the bulk population. Because the study included only a couple of donors, the extent to which the findings can be generalized is limited. Compared with the primary T-cell response, the secondary T-cell response was weaker but faster, peaking on day 5 rather than day 15. A small share of clonotypes was detected in both CD4 and CD8 compartments, with the overlap likely arising from convergent recombination.

This clonotype was counted at least ten times. There is no known antigen for this receptor. No much larger clonotype is one base removed from it; base qualities were not supplied. The listed sequencing device is Illumina NovaSeq 6000. TCR cDNA was synthesized by 5'RACE template switching, which introduced a universal primer site and unique molecular identifiers. Priming of cDNA synthesis was performed from both the TCR alpha and TCR beta constant segments. Library amplification used two PCR steps, and the second PCR step added sample barcodes and sequencing adapters. Sequencing of the libraries was done on either Illumina HiSeq 2500 (2x100 bp) or NovaSeq (2x150 bp). As for the original processing: Demultiplexing of reads and collapsing into UMI consensus sequences were performed with MIGEC, and V(D)J alignment was carried out with MiXCR. Using edgeR on replicate PBMC samples, clonotypes were called vaccine-responding if FDR was below 0.01 and the log2 fold change was above 5 up to day 15. Each bulk clonotype was labeled CD4 or CD8 based on which sequenced repertoire, CD4 or CD8, contained the clonotype at higher abundance. Using fastp at Q25 and MiXCR, TCRdb reprocessed the public reads and kept productive beta chains. Identical CDR3 proteins give one entry, which carries the most common genes and DNA. It is TCRdb's table, rather than the study itself, that gives the V and J calls and clone size. This sample is represented by 300,000 to 400,000 distinct CDR3 sequences; around a tenth of them were singletons. The ten top clones hold about 3% of the sample.

The sample's treatment or condition label, decoded: live attenuated yellow fever vaccine strain. PBMCs were isolated from peripheral blood using a standard Ficoll-Paque protocol. Dynabeads CD4 and CD8 positive selection kits were used to isolate CD4 and CD8 T-cell fractions. TriZol was used to extract RNA from bulk PBMCs, from CD4 and CD8 fractions, and from dextramer-positive and dextramer-negative fractions. Reading from cysteine to phenylalanine, the CDR3 counts 14 amino acids. The DNA shown is the 42-base CDR3, in frame from base 1. V sheds 6 bases and J sheds 1 base, leaving 11 bases between their ends. For CDR1 and CDR2, the germline V gene lists LGHNA and YSLEER.

The sequence came from a young man who received the YFV17D yellow fever vaccine. The starting material was CD4+ T cells sorted from PBMCs, obtained 45 days after the yellow fever booster vaccination. The sequence is built from TRBV4-3 and TRBJ2-3; no D gene call is confident. The CDR3 region: CASRRSTGTDTQYF. The DNA sequence is as follows: TGCGCCAGCAGACGTAGCACCGGCACAGATACGCAGTATTTT.